The present entry profiles one TCR beta chain with its context. J was trimmed by 7 bases and V by 3 bases; bases with no gene match: 5. The CDR3 sequence is 15 residues long. CDR1 and CDR2 from the germline V gene are SGHTA and FQGNSA. This sample stems from a study of blood T cell repertoires in COVID-19. About the research overall: COVID-19 samples, acute and convalescent, were from the United States, Italy and Spain. T cells, B-cell-depleted T cells, or PBMCs provided the cDNA or gDNA that served as material.

In the original processing: Estimation of nucleated cell counts relied on the amplification of reference gene primers. Some clones are missing from TCRdb's copy, which holds only in-frame ones; the method was immunoSEQ multiplex PCR. Clone size and V and J calls were adopted from that table, with D and trimming inferred from the DNA. The data hold approximately 200,000 clones, with roughly 90% observed a single time. This clonotype was obtained from a woman aged 55-69 years with acute or convalescent COVID-19. The material sequenced was peripheral blood. The rearrangement links TRBV7-2 to TRBJ1-6, with 8 bases fitting TRBD1. The CDR3 spells CASSFGQGRNSPLHF. The CDR3 DNA reads TGTGCCAGCAGCTTCGGACAGGGCAGGAATTCACCCCTCCACTTT.